The clone carrying this TCR beta chain is categorized as large (0.1 to 1%). Antigen specificity is unknown. Each TCR cDNA molecule bore a unique molecular identifier. TCRdb analysed the 5' RACE reads with MiXCR anew, one entry per CDR3 protein. Of about 4,000 distinct CDR3 sequences in the sample, 15% to 20% were seen once. Sample time point: sample taken at primary tumor resection. Extraction of whole RNA from tumor, nontumor lung or frozen PBMC preceded unsorted sequencing. Donation came from 70 or so patients with untreated early-stage non-small cell lung cancer. The source of the sample is a study of spatial heterogeneity in lung cancer. Study overall: Alpha-chain sequences were consistently detected in smaller numbers than beta-chain sequences.

Findings and caveats of the study: Blood contained ubiquitous expanded tumor TCRs more at resection than at follow-up.

This CDR3 comprises 12 residues. Germline V gene sequence: CDR1 MNHEY, CDR2 SVGAGI. The V end lost 6 bases, the J end lost 9 bases, and 13 bases lay between the germline ends. The material was PBMCs, obtained at surgery. V and J are TRBV6-5 and TRBJ2-3; D may correspond to TRBD1 or TRBD2 (5 bases each). The receptor was isolated from a male donor with early-stage non-small cell lung cancer. The CDR3: CASSRTRETQYF. Here the CDR3 DNA reads TGTGCCAGCAGCAGGACCAGGGAGACGCAGTATTTT.